Described below is a single T cell receptor (beta chain) sequence and its context. Antigen: not known. This sample was included in a study of shared clonotypes between healthy human individuals. About the research overall: For every donor, three CD4 naive, three CD4 memory, two CD8 naive and one CD8 memory plates were used.

Between the trimmed V and J ends, which lost 3 bases and 0 bases, there was a span of 9 bases. Germline V gene data show CDR1 as SGHRS and CDR2 as YFSETQ. CDR3 length: 14 residues. Study-wide results and caveats: Sampling was confined to blood; repertoires within tissues likely differ.

TCRdb's copy holds only in-frame clones and misses some; the assay was immunoSEQ multiplex PCR. The table records just over 2,000,000 clones, 95% of them present only once. Specimen: naive CD4+ T cells sorted from blood. Noted subset: CD45RA+ positively selected. This chain joins TRBV5-1 and TRBJ1-1; no definite D call. The clonotype comes from a man aged 18-30 years in good health. CDR3 bases: TGCGCCAGCAGCTATGGGAACATGAACACTGAAGCTTTCTTT. Its protein product is CASSYGNMNTEAFF.